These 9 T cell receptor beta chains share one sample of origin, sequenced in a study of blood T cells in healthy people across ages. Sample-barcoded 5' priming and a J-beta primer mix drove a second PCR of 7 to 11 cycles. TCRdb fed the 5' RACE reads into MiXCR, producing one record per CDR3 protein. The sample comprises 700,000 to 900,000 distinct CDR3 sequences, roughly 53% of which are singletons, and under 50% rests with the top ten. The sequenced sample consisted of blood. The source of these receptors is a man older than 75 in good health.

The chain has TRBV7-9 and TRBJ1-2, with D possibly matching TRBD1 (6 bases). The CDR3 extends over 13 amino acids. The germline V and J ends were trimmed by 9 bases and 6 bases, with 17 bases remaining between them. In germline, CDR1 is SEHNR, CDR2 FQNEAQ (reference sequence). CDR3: CASTTGQGNGYTF. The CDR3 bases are TGTGCCAGTACGACGGGGCAGGGGAATGGCTACACCTTC. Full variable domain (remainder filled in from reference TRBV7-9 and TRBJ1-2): DTGVSQNPRHKITKRGQNVTFRCDPISEHNRLYWYRQTLGQGPEFLTYFQNEAQLEKSRLLSDRFSAERPKGSFSTLEIQRTEQGDSAMYLCASTTGQGNGYTFGSGTRLTVV.

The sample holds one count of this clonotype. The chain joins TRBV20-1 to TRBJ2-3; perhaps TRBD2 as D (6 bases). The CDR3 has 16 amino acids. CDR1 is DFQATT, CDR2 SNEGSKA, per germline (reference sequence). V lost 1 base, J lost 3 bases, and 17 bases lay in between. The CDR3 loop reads CSARVIRLALTDTQYF. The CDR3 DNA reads TGCAGTGCTAGAGTTATTCGTCTAGCGCTTACAGATACGCAGTATTTT.

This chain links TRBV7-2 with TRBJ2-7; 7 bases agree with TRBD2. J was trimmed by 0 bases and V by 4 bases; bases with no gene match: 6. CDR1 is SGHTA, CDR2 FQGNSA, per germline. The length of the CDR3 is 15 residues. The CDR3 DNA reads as TGTGCCAGCAGCTCCAGCGGGATGAGCTCCTACGAGCAGTACTTC. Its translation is CASSSSGMSSYEQYF.

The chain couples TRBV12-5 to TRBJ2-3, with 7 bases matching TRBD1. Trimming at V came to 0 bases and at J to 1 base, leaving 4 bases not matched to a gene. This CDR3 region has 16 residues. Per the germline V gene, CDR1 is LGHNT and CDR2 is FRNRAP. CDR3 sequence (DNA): TGTGCTAGTGGTTTGGTACTCCAGGGGGGCACAGATACGCAGTATTTT. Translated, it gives CASGLVLQGGTDTQYF.

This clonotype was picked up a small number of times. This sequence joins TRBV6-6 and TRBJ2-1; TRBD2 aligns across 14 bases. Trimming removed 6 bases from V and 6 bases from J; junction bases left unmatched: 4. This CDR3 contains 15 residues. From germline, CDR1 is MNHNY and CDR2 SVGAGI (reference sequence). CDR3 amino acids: CASRGGTSGGNEQFF. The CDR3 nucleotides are TGTGCCAGCAGAGGGGGGACTAGCGGGGGCAATGAGCAGTTCTTC.

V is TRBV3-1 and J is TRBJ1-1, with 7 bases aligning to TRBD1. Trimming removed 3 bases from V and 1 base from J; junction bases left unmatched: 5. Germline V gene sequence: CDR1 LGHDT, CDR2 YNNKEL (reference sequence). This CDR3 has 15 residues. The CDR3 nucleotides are TGTGCCAGCAGCCACAAGGGACAGTCGAACACTGAAGCTTTCTTT. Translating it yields CASSHKGQSNTEAFF.

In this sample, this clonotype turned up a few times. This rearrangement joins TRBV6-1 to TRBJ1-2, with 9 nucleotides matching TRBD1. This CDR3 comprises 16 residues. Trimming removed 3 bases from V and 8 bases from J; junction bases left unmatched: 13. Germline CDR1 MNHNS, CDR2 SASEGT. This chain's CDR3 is CASSDRDRVNDEGYTF. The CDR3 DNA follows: TGTGCCAGCAGTGACCGGGACAGGGTTAACGATGAGGGCTACACCTTC.

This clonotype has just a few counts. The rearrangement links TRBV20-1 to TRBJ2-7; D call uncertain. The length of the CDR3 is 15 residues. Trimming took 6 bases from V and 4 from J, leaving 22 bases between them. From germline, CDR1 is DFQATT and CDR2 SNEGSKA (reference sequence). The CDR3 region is CSATRAPGPLYEQYF. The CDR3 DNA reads TGCAGTGCCACCCGCGCTCCCGGACCCCTTTACGAGCAGTACTTC.

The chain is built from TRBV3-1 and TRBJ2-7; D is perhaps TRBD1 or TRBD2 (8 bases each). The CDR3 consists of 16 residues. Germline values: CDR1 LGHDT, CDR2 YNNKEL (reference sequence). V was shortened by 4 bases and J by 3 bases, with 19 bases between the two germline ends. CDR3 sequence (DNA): TGTGCCAGCAGCCCCAGCGGGAGCAGGGGGCTCTACGAGCAGTACTTC. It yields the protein CASSPSGSRGLYEQYF.